These 18 T cell receptor beta chains were sequenced from one sample in a study of OX40 agonist ivuxolimab in advanced cancers. Method: immunoSEQ multiplex PCR; TCRdb's copy keeps in-frame clones and lacks some. The sample has about 48,000 clones; around 79% are singletons. This specimen consisted of CD4+ or CD8+ T cells sorted from blood, obtained in a trial of the OX40 agonist ivuxolimab. Receptor source: an adult with an advanced solid tumor such as melanoma, head and neck, liver or kidney cancer.

This rearrangement joins TRBV7-3 to TRBJ2-2, with TRBD2 as a possible D gene (5 bases). The V gene lost 1 base and the J gene lost 2 bases, with 11 bases spanning the gap. The CDR3 has 16 residues. Germline V gives CDR1 SGHTA, CDR2 FQGTGA. The CDR3 DNA follows: TGTGCCAGCAGCTTAAGAGGAGGCCGAAACACCGGGGAGCTGTTTTTT. The encoded protein is CASSLRGGRNTGELFF.

J is TRBJ1-6 and V is TRBV11-2; D not certain. Trimming removed 0 bases from V and 6 bases from J, with 9 bases in between. The germline CDR1 and CDR2 sequences are SGHAT and FQNNGV. The CDR3 is 15 amino acids. DNA for the CDR3: TGTGCCAGCAGCTTAGATCGGGTCTCTAATTCACCCCTCCACTTT. Its protein product is CASSLDRVSNSPLHF. The full variable domain, its missing parts supplied by reference TRBV11-2 and TRBJ1-6, is EAGVAQSPRYKIIEKRQSVAFWCNPISGHATLYWYQQILGQGPKLLIQFQNNGVVDDSQLPKDRFSAERLKGVDSTLKIQPAKLEDSAVYLCASSLDRVSNSPLHFGNGTRLTVT.

In DNA, the CDR3 is TGTGCCAGCAACCGGGGGGACTATGGCTACACCTTC. This codes for CASNRGDYGYTF. The chain has TRBV28 and TRBJ1-2; D might be TRBD1 (5 bases). CDR1 is MDHEN, CDR2 SYDVKM, per germline. The CDR3 runs to 12 residues. Deletions cut 7 bases from V and 3 bases from J, with 9 bases between.

The chain uses TRBV7-3 and TRBJ2-3; D may correspond to TRBD1 or TRBD2 (7 bases each). CDR1 SGHTA and CDR2 FQGTGA come from the germline V gene. The CDR3 runs 15 residues. The V end was cut by 5 bases, the J end by 2 bases, with 14 bases between. CDR3 loop: CASSRAGGATDTQYF. CDR3 nucleotides: TGTGCCAGCAGCCGAGCAGGGGGGGCCACAGATACGCAGTATTTT.

The chain joins TRBV18 to TRBJ2-5, with D perhaps matching TRBD1 (6 bases). CDR1 is KGHSH, CDR2 LQKENI, per germline. This CDR3 is 14 amino acids long. V was trimmed by 6 bases and J by 7 bases, leaving 18 bases between them. CDR3 protein: CASSPTGTMGTQYF. The CDR3, as DNA: TGTGCCAGCTCGCCGACCGGGACAATGGGGACCCAGTACTTC.

This clone came up a few times. The chain employs TRBV18 and TRBJ2-7; a weak D match, TRBD1 (5 bases). CDR3 size: 13 residues. Trimming shortened V by 2 bases and J by 2 bases, and 7 bases separated the two germline ends. Germline CDR1 and CDR2: KGHSH and LQKENI. CDR3: CASSPATAYEQYF. The DNA for the CDR3 is TGTGCCAGCTCACCAGCGACAGCCTACGAGCAGTACTTC.

This chain links TRBV30 with TRBJ2-2; tentatively, D is TRBD2 (6 bases). Germline loops: CDR1 GTSNPN, CDR2 SVGIG (reference sequence). The V end was cut by 4 bases, the J end by 7 bases, with 16 bases between. The CDR3 loop spans 14 amino acids. CDR3 DNA sequence: TGTGCCTGGAAAGGAGGGAGCGGGCACGGGGAGCTGTTTTTT. It encodes CAWKGGSGHGELFF.

This clone has a handful of counts. The V gene is TRBV30, the J gene TRBJ1-1; D gene unclear. The CDR3 length is 13 residues. The germline V and J ends were trimmed by 4 bases and 3 bases, with 12 bases remaining between them. CDR1 is GTSNPN, CDR2 SVGIG, per germline (reference sequence). In nucleotides, the CDR3 is TGTGCCTGGACCACCCTATTAGACACTGAAGCTTTCTTT. This codes for CAWTTLLDTEAFF.

The chain recombines TRBV9 with TRBJ2-2; D is undetermined. Per germline, CDR1 SGDLS and CDR2 YYNGEE. V lost 2 bases to trimming and J lost 9 bases, with 8 bases between them. CDR3 length equals 12 residues. CDR3 bases: TGTGCCAGCAGCGTTAATCGGCGGGAGCTGTTTTTT. Translation gives CASSVNRRELFF.

This rearrangement joins TRBV19 to TRBJ2-1, with D maybe TRBD2 (6 bases). The CDR3 is 17 amino acids. The V and J ends lost 3 bases and 0 bases respectively, with 15 bases between them. Looked up from germline, CDR1 is LNHDA and CDR2 is SQIVND (reference sequence). CDR3 loop: CASSISGTPSSYNEQFF. CDR3 DNA sequence: TGTGCCAGTAGTATTTCCGGGACTCCCAGCTCCTACAATGAGCAGTTCTTC.

The gene calls are TRBV19 and TRBJ2-2; TRBD2 matches 8 bases. The CDR3 is 14 residues long. The germline gives CDR1 LNHDA, CDR2 SQIVND (reference sequence). V dropped 7 bases and J dropped 3; count of bases not matched to a gene: 4. CDR3 in amino acids: CASNPGGDTGELFF. DNA of the CDR3: TGTGCCAGTAATCCGGGGGGGGACACCGGGGAGCTGTTTTTT.

The rearrangement uses TRBV4-1 and TRBJ1-5, with D hard to call. Trimming shortened V by 1 base and J by 7 bases, and 8 bases separated the two germline ends. Germline-derived CDR1 and CDR2 are MGHRA and YSYEKL. This CDR3 region has 13 residues. CDR3 sequence reads: CASSQGGDQPQHF. DNA for the CDR3: TGCGCCAGCAGCCAAGGAGGCGACCAGCCCCAGCATTTT.

The chain uses TRBV27 and TRBJ1-4, with TRBD1 as a possible D gene (6 bases). The CDR3 covers 15 residues. The V gene lost 4 bases and the J gene lost 8 bases, with 17 bases spanning the gap. Germline V gene data show CDR1 as MNHEY and CDR2 as SMNVEV (reference sequence). CDR3 DNA: TGTGCCAGCAGTTATTCAGGGGAGGTCCGGGAAAAACTGTTTTTT. Encoded protein: CASSYSGEVREKLFF. Complete variable domain (other parts from reference TRBV27 and TRBJ1-4): EAQVTQNPRYLITVTGKKLTVTCSQNMNHEYMSWYRQDPGLGLRQIYYSMNVEVTDKGDVPEGYKVSRKEKRNFPLILESPSPNQTSLYFCASSYSGEVREKLFFGSGTQLSVL.

V and J are TRBV6-5 and TRBJ2-3, with D uncertain. This CDR3 contains 12 residues. Trimming removed 6 bases at V and 1 base at J, with 5 bases between. The germline CDR1 and CDR2 sequences are MNHEY and SVGAGI. CDR3 sequence (DNA): TGTGCCAGCAGGTCAGGCACAGATACGCAGTATTTT. Its translation: CASRSGTDTQYF.

This clone appeared once. CDR3 sequence (DNA): TGTGCCAGCAGGCCCGACAGCATCTATGGCTACACCTTC. Its protein is CASRPDSIYGYTF. This chain joins TRBV6-5 and TRBJ1-2; tentatively, D is TRBD1 (5 bases). Germline V gene lookup returns CDR1 MNHEY and CDR2 SVGAGI. Between the trimmed V and J ends, which lost 6 bases and 4 bases, there was a span of 12 bases. This CDR3 region has 13 residues.

This chain uses TRBV30 with TRBJ1-2; no definite D call. CDR1 and CDR2 (germline): GTSNPN, SVGIG (reference sequence). V was clipped by 0 bases and J by 6 bases, with 8 bases between them. The CDR3 runs 12 residues. CDR3 sequence: CAWSVGLHGYTF. CDR3 nucleotides: TGTGCCTGGAGTGTAGGATTACATGGCTACACCTTC. Full variable domain (rest looked up from reference TRBV30 and TRBJ1-2): SQTIHQWPATLVQPVGSPLSLECTVEGTSNPNLYWYRQAAGRGLQLLFYSVGIGQISSEVPQNLSASRPQDRQFILSSKKLLLSDSGFYLCAWSVGLHGYTFGSGTRLTVV.

This sequence joins TRBV6-5 and TRBJ2-1, with 8 nucleotides matching TRBD2. This CDR3 comprises 15 residues. With V trimmed by 2 bases and J by 7 bases, 7 bases remained unmatched. Germline V gene data show CDR1 as MNHEY and CDR2 as SVGAGI. The CDR3 nucleotides are TGTGCCAGCAGTTACCCACGGGGGGGGCTTAATGAGCAGTTCTTC. Its protein is CASSYPRGGLNEQFF.

This chain joins TRBV5-5 and TRBJ2-5; 9 nucleotides agree with TRBD1. Unmatched junction bases numbered 11, after V lost 3 bases and J lost 11 bases. The CDR3 loop spans 14 amino acids. Germline values: CDR1 SGHKS, CDR2 YYEKEE (reference sequence). The CDR3 DNA is TGTGCCAGCAGCTCCCGGGACAGGGCTCCTTCTCAGTACTTC. As protein: CASSSRDRAPSQYF.